The 7 T cell receptor beta chains below come from one sample, sequenced in a study of Graves' ophthalmopathy and Graves' hyperthyroidism. Transcripts of RNA were the source for amplifying TCR beta CDR3 regions. HTBI primers served in a first-round RT-PCR, which a second-round multiplex PCR followed. One entry per CDR3 protein, called by TCRdb with MiXCR from the multiplex PCR reads. Among 600,000 to 650,000 distinct CDR3 sequences, 22% were seen once, and the ten largest hold more than 5.5%. Sample: peripheral blood. The receptors originated from a woman between 18 and 30 years old with stable Graves' hyperthyroidism. Some clones in this sample may be carry-over from other donors' samples.

The chain uses TRBV12-5 and TRBJ1-1; D gene unclear. With 6 bases removed from V and 6 bases from J, the gap between germline ends came to 8 bases. Germline CDR1 LGHNT, CDR2 FRNRAP. The CDR3 consists of 11 residues. The CDR3 here is CASGLTSEAFF. The CDR3 DNA follows: TGTGCTAGTGGGCTCACTTCTGAAGCTTTCTTT. Filled out from reference TRBV12-5 and TRBJ1-1, the complete variable domain reads DARVTQTPRHKVTEMGQEVTMRCQPILGHNTVFWYRQTMMQGLELLAYFRNRAPLDDSGMPKDRFSAEMPDATLATLKIQPSEPRDSAVYFCASGLTSEAFFGQGTRLTVV.

This clonotype was seen only a few times. The chain links TRBV5-1 to TRBJ1-1; D might be TRBD1 (5 bases). Germline V gives CDR1 SGHRS, CDR2 YFSETQ. V lost 7 bases to trimming and J lost 2 bases, with 15 bases between them. The CDR3 consists of 14 residues. The CDR3 DNA follows: TGCGCCAGCTTCGTGGGGGGTACTAACACTGAAGCTTTCTTT. It specifies CASFVGGTNTEAFF.

This clonotype was counted between two and nine times. The rearrangement joins TRBV6-1 to TRBJ1-1; D is uncertain. The V end was cut by 6 bases, the J end by 7 bases, with 18 bases between. Per germline, CDR1 MNHNS and CDR2 SASEGT. CDR3 length equals 14 residues. CDR3 coding DNA: TGTGCCAGCAGGGACTTACGGGAGCGGGATGAAGCTTTCTTT. This sequence encodes CASRDLRERDEAFF.

The table lists this clonotype with many counts. The chain joins TRBV10-3 to TRBJ2-7, with D perhaps matching TRBD1 (5 bases). Trimming pared 2 bases from V and 4 bases from J, leaving 12 bases between. Germline V gives CDR1 ENHRY, CDR2 SYGVKD. The CDR3 has 14 residues. CDR3: CAISERGTLYEQYF. The CDR3 region has the DNA TGTGCCATCAGTGAGAGGGGAACACTATACGAGCAGTACTTC.

The chain links TRBV13 to TRBJ2-5; the match to TRBD2 covers 10 bases. The V and J ends lost 7 bases and 4 bases, in that order; junction bases with no gene match: 15. CDR3 length: 17 amino acids. Per germline, CDR1 PRHDT and CDR2 FYEKMQ (reference sequence). The chain's CDR3 is CASNEAGASGSGETQYF. The CDR3 nucleotides read TGTGCCAGCAACGAGGCAGGGGCTAGCGGGAGTGGAGAGACCCAGTACTTC.

The chain is built from TRBV4-1 and TRBJ2-7; D is unclear. V was cut by 0 bases and J by 6 bases, with 3 bases left in between. CDR1 MGHRA and CDR2 YSYEKL come from the germline V gene. The CDR3 covers 11 residues. The CDR3 DNA reads as TGCGCCAGCAGCCAAGAATCCGAGCAGTACTTC. This gives the protein CASSQESEQYF.

The chain carries TRBV6-1 and TRBJ1-1; perhaps TRBD1 as D (6 bases). CDR1 and CDR2 (germline): MNHNS, SASEGT. V lost 6 bases and J lost 1, with 21 bases in between. The CDR3 extends over 17 amino acids. CDR3 sequence: CASSPKFTGHRNTEAFF. Here the CDR3 DNA reads TGTGCCAGCAGCCCGAAATTCACGGGACATCGGAACACTGAAGCTTTCTTT.